The next 27 T cell receptor beta chains were all read from a single sample in a study of blood T cell repertoires in COVID-19. The table came from immunoSEQ multiplex PCR; TCRdb's copy has only in-frame clones and leaves some out. The data hold fewer than 250,000 clones, with about four fifths observed a single time. The sample comprised peripheral blood. These TCRs come from a woman aged 80 or over with acute or convalescent COVID-19.

The chain joins TRBV5-1 to TRBJ2-7, with D possibly matching TRBD2 (5 bases). V lost 5 bases and J 0 bases, leaving 15 bases between the germline ends. The CDR3 sequence is 15 residues long. CDR1 is SGHRS and CDR2 is YFSETQ in the germline V gene. Here the CDR3 DNA reads TGCGCCAGCAGTTCGGCGAGGACTGCCTCCTACGAGCAGTACTTC. Amino acids: CASSSARTASYEQYF. Full variable domain (rest looked up from reference TRBV5-1 and TRBJ2-7): KAGVTQTPRYLIKTRGQQVTLSCSPISGHRSVSWYQQTPGQGLQFLFEYFSETQRNKGNFPGRFSGRQFSNSRSEMNVSTLELGDSALYLCASSSARTASYEQYFGPGTRLTVT.

The CDR3 nucleotides read TGTGCCAGCAGCCGTGCGCAGGGTGCGGGACGAGGGGGCTACACCTTC. This gives the protein CASSRAQGAGRGGYTF. The gene calls are TRBV14 and TRBJ1-2; possibly TRBD1 for D (5 bases). Trimming pared 4 bases from V and 8 bases from J, leaving 23 bases between. Per germline, CDR1 SGHDN and CDR2 FVKESK. CDR3 length: 16 residues.

The chain couples TRBV24-1 to TRBJ2-7; a weak D match, TRBD1 (6 bases). This CDR3 is 12 amino acids long. The V gene's germline CDR1 is KGHDR and CDR2 SFDVKD. V lost 5 bases, J lost 6 bases, and 10 bases lay in between. CDR3 in DNA: TGTGCCACCAGTGCTCGCAGGGGCGAGCAGTACTTC. As protein: CATSARRGEQYF.

The table lists this clone with a few counts. J is TRBJ2-7 and V is TRBV18; D gene unclear. This CDR3 region has 13 residues. V shed 2 bases and J shed 5 bases, with 10 bases lying between them. Germline CDR1 KGHSH, CDR2 LQKENI. CDR3 loop: CASSPGQEHEQYF. DNA for the CDR3: TGTGCCAGCTCACCAGGGCAGGAACACGAGCAGTACTTC.

This chain joins TRBV6-5 and TRBJ2-1; maybe TRBD1 (6 bases). The V and J ends lost 6 bases and 4 bases respectively, with 16 bases between them. Germline values: CDR1 MNHEY, CDR2 SVGAGI. CDR3 length: 15 residues. CDR3 sequence: CASRARDTSYNEQFF. The DNA of the CDR3 is TGTGCCAGCAGGGCCCGGGACACCTCTTACAATGAGCAGTTCTTC.

J is TRBJ1-2 and V is TRBV7-8; 9 bases are a match to TRBD1. Germline-derived CDR1 and CDR2 are SGHVS and FQNEAQ. The CDR3 runs to 16 residues. The V and J ends lost 1 base and 3 bases, in that order; junction bases with no gene match: 6. This CDR3 is CASSLVVGQGYYGYTF. The CDR3 region has the DNA TGTGCCAGCAGCTTAGTCGTTGGACAGGGGTACTATGGCTACACCTTC.

The V gene is TRBV27, the J gene TRBJ2-3, with 15 bases that match TRBD2. The trim removed 5 bases at V and 2 bases at J, leaving 2 bases unmatched. The CDR3 totals 16 residues. Looked up from germline, CDR1 is MNHEY and CDR2 is SMNVEV (reference sequence). The CDR3 loop reads CASSRTSGGATDTQYF. The CDR3, as DNA: TGTGCCAGCAGTAGGACTAGCGGGGGGGCCACAGATACGCAGTATTTT.

The chain is built from TRBV9 and TRBJ2-5, with 12 nucleotides matching TRBD2. There are 16 residues in the CDR3. Trimming took 5 bases from V and 2 from J; bases not matched to a gene: 7. Germline V gives CDR1 SGDLS, CDR2 YYNGEE. The CDR3 is CASSRTSGGRQETQYF. The CDR3 DNA reads as TGTGCCAGCAGTCGAACTAGCGGGGGGAGACAAGAGACCCAGTACTTC.

This chain uses TRBV6-5 with TRBJ1-1; possibly TRBD1 for D (6 bases). CDR3 size: 14 residues. With 2 bases removed from V and 1 base from J, the gap between germline ends came to 8 bases. The V gene's germline CDR1 is MNHEY and CDR2 SVGAGI. The CDR3 DNA follows: TGTGCCAGCAGTTACGGGGGGGCGAACACTGAAGCTTTCTTT. Translating gives CASSYGGANTEAFF.

This chain links TRBV7-2 with TRBJ1-2, with 7 bases lining up with TRBD1. The length of the CDR3 is 15 residues. Germline values: CDR1 SGHTA, CDR2 FQGNSA. Trimming cost V 0 bases and J 8 bases; bases outside gene matches: 9. DNA for the CDR3: TGTGCCAGCAGCTTAGCGCCCGGGACAGTTTACGGCTACACCTTC. This translates into CASSLAPGTVYGYTF.

The count of this clone is one. The chain uses TRBV5-1 and TRBJ1-2, with D perhaps matching TRBD1 (6 bases). V was shortened by 3 bases and J by 8 bases, with 17 bases between the two germline ends. Germline assignment: CDR1 SGHRS and CDR2 YFSETQ. The CDR3 is made up of 14 amino acids. In DNA, the CDR3 is TGCGCCAGCAGCTCCCTCCAGGGGCTTAGCGGCTACACCTTC. Protein sequence: CASSSLQGLSGYTF.

This clone was observed a few times. The gene calls are TRBV7-2 and TRBJ2-1; D uncertain. The germline V gene has CDR1 SGHTA and CDR2 FQGNSA. V lost 1 base and J lost 11, with 15 bases in between. The CDR3 length is 14 residues. As DNA, the CDR3 is TGTGCCAGCAGCTTAGGATTAGACAAGGTCCAGCAGTTCTTC. The encoded protein is CASSLGLDKVQQFF. Full variable domain (remainder filled in from reference TRBV7-2 and TRBJ2-1): GAGVSQSPSNKVTEKGKDVELRCDPISGHTALYWYRQSLGQGLEFLIYFQGNSAPDKSGLPSDRFSAERTGGSVSTLTIQRTQQEDSAVYLCASSLGLDKVQQFFGPGTRLTVL.

The rearrangement links TRBV19 to TRBJ1-2; 9 nucleotides agree with TRBD1. This CDR3 has 17 amino acids. Germline V gene data show CDR1 as LNHDA and CDR2 as SQIVND (reference sequence). The junction had 11 bases not matched to a gene; V was cut back by 5 bases and J by 1 base. CDR3 nucleotides: TGTGCCAGTAGTTCTAGCCGGGACAGGGTTGGTAACTATGGCTACACCTTC. Residues: CASSSSRDRVGNYGYTF.

The genes are TRBV9 and TRBJ2-5, with D perhaps TRBD2 (6 bases). Germline CDR1 and CDR2: SGDLS and YYNGEE. The CDR3 is made up of 17 amino acids. V lost 5 bases, J lost 2 bases, and 22 bases lay in between. CDR3 in amino acids: CASSSGSWRGLQETQYF. The CDR3 nucleotides read TGTGCCAGCAGTTCGGGAAGTTGGCGGGGCCTACAAGAGACCCAGTACTTC.

The table lists this clone with a count of one. The chain recombines TRBV24-1 with TRBJ2-5; TRBD2 matches 8 bases. Germline loops: CDR1 KGHDR, CDR2 SFDVKD. The CDR3 consists of 19 residues. V dropped 0 bases and J dropped 0; count of bases not matched to a gene: 11. The CDR3 sequence is CATSDLHAAGDLYQETQYF. The CDR3, as DNA: TGTGCCACCAGTGATTTGCATGCAGCGGGGGACTTGTACCAAGAGACCCAGTACTTC.

Details on this clone: Different DNA sequences within this sample yield the same CDR3. This sequence joins TRBV5-1 and TRBJ1-1, with 7 positions matching TRBD1. J lost 3 bases, V lost 7 bases, and 6 bases had no gene match. The germline V gene has CDR1 SGHRS and CDR2 YFSETQ. There are 13 residues in the CDR3. CDR3 region: CASSGTADTEAFF. The CDR3 DNA reads as TGCGCCAGCTCCGGGACAGCCGACACTGAAGCTTTCTTT.

The J gene is TRBJ1-5, the V gene TRBV27; 7 bases fit TRBD1. The CDR3 consists of 16 residues. The V gene end was trimmed by 7 bases and the J gene end by 2 bases; junction bases not matched to a gene: 11. CDR1 MNHEY and CDR2 SMNVEV come from the germline V gene (reference sequence). This CDR3 is CASILRDREGNQPQHF. The CDR3 nucleotides are TGTGCCAGCATCCTACGAGACAGGGAGGGCAATCAGCCCCAGCATTTT.

This chain connects TRBV30 to TRBJ2-1; tentatively, D is TRBD2 (6 bases). The CDR3 is 12 residues long. With 2 bases removed from V and 10 bases from J, the gap between germline ends came to 12 bases. Germline assignment: CDR1 GTSNPN and CDR2 SVGIG (reference sequence). The CDR3 is CAWSSGVEEQFF. DNA of the CDR3: TGTGCCTGGAGTTCGGGAGTGGAAGAGCAGTTCTTC. Combining the CDR3 with reference TRBV30 and TRBJ2-1 gives the whole variable domain SQTIHQWPATLVQPVGSPLSLECTVEGTSNPNLYWYRQAAGRGLQLLFYSVGIGQISSEVPQNLSASRPQDRQFILSSKKLLLSDSGFYLCAWSSGVEEQFFGPGTRLTVL.

This clone was detected once. The chain recombines TRBV14 with TRBJ2-7; 8 bases are shared with TRBD1. Germline V gene lookup returns CDR1 SGHDN and CDR2 FVKESK. CDR3 size: 13 residues. V trimming: 2 bases; J trimming: 4 bases; junction bases outside the gene matches: 1. In nucleotides, the CDR3 is TGTGCCAGCAGCCAAAACAGGGGGTACGAGCAGTACTTC. As protein: CASSQNRGYEQYF.

The rearrangement joins TRBV28 to TRBJ2-1, with TRBD2 identical over 9 bases. The germline gives CDR1 MDHEN, CDR2 SYDVKM. CDR3 length: 17 residues. The trim removed 2 bases at V and 2 bases at J, leaving 7 bases unmatched. This CDR3 is CASSLPGASGTYNEQFF. CDR3 coding DNA: TGTGCCAGCAGTTTACCCGGGGCTAGCGGGACCTACAATGAGCAGTTCTTC. Supplemented by reference TRBV28 and TRBJ2-1, the full variable domain reads DVKVTQSSRYLVKRTGEKVFLECVQDMDHENMFWYRQDPGLGLRLIYFSYDVKMKEKGDIPEGYSVSREKKERFSLILESASTNQTSMYLCASSLPGASGTYNEQFFGPGTRLTVL.

The chain's CDR3 is CASSPGGIQRQFF. In DNA form, the CDR3 reads TGTGCCAGCAGCCCGGGGGGTATCCAGAGGCAGTTCTTC. The chain combines TRBV5-6 with TRBJ2-1; TRBD2 agrees at 7 bases. Germline V CDR1 and CDR2: SGHDT, YYEEEE. V shed 4 bases, J shed 12 bases, and the junction held 10 bases outside the gene matches. The length of the CDR3 is 13 residues. The complete variable domain, with remaining parts taken from reference TRBV5-6 and TRBJ2-1, reads DAGVTQSPTHLIKTRGQQVTLRCSPKSGHDTVSWYQQALGQGPQFIFQYYEEEERQRGNFPDRFSGHQFPNYSSELNVNALLLGDSALYLCASSPGGIQRQFFGPGTRLTVL.

This clone was detected a few times. The chain joins TRBV5-1 to TRBJ1-1; the match to TRBD1 covers 7 bases. The J segment lost 1 base and the V segment lost 4 bases, leaving 4 bases of the junction unmatched. The CDR3 runs to 14 residues. Germline CDR1 is SGHRS and CDR2 is YFSETQ. The CDR3 region is CASSHTGENTEAFF. The CDR3 DNA reads TGCGCCAGCAGCCATACAGGGGAGAACACTGAAGCTTTCTTT. The full variable domain, its missing parts supplied by reference TRBV5-1 and TRBJ1-1, is KAGVTQTPRYLIKTRGQQVTLSCSPISGHRSVSWYQQTPGQGLQFLFEYFSETQRNKGNFPGRFSGRQFSNSRSEMNVSTLELGDSALYLCASSHTGENTEAFFGQGTRLTVV.

The V call is TRBV24-1, the J call TRBJ2-4; 8 bases align to TRBD1. The trim removed 3 bases at V and 4 bases at J, leaving 13 bases unmatched. The CDR3 loop spans 18 amino acids. Germline V gene data show CDR1 as KGHDR and CDR2 as SFDVKD. The DNA for the CDR3 is TGTGCCACCAGTGATCCGACACCAACCGACAGGGGAAAAAACATTCAGTACTTC. Translation: CATSDPTPTDRGKNIQYF.

This clone has just one count. The gene calls are TRBV3-1 (or the pseudogene TRBV3-2) and TRBJ2-7; D gene uncertain. Trimming removed 0 bases from V and 3 bases from J, with 6 bases in between. The V gene's germline CDR1 is LGHDT and CDR2 YNNKEL (reference sequence). This CDR3 has 13 amino acids. CDR3 amino acids: CASSQDLDYEQYF. In DNA, the CDR3 is TGTGCCAGCAGCCAAGATCTAGACTACGAGCAGTACTTC.

The rearrangement uses TRBV12-5 and TRBJ2-2; perhaps TRBD1 as D (5 bases). The V end was cut by 4 bases, the J end by 7 bases, with 7 bases between. The CDR3 runs to 12 residues. Germline V gene lookup returns CDR1 LGHNT and CDR2 FRNRAP. For the CDR3, the DNA is TGTGCTAGTGGTTGGGGCGGCGGGGAGCTGTTTTTT. Translated: CASGWGGGELFF.

V usage is TRBV19 and J usage is TRBJ1-1; TRBD1 might be the D (5 bases). CDR3 length: 12 amino acids. Trimming took 5 bases from V and 5 from J, leaving 9 bases between them. From germline, CDR1 is LNHDA and CDR2 SQIVND (reference sequence). This CDR3 reads CASSGGRTEAFF. As DNA, the CDR3 is TGTGCCAGTAGTGGGGGGAGGACTGAAGCTTTCTTT. Full variable domain (outside the CDR3, taken from reference TRBV19 and TRBJ1-1): DGGITQSPKYLFRKEGQNVTLSCEQNLNHDAMYWYRQDPGQGLRLIYYSQIVNDFQKGDIAEGYSVSREKKESFPLTVTSAQKNPTAFYLCASSGGRTEAFFGQGTRLTVV.

The chain is built from TRBV27 and TRBJ2-2, with D perhaps matching TRBD1 (6 bases). The V end was cut by 0 bases, the J end by 1 base, with 12 bases between. The germline V gene encodes CDR1 MNHEY and CDR2 SMNVEV (reference sequence). This CDR3 contains 17 residues. The CDR3 bases are TGTGCCAGCAGTTTATCCGGGACATTCGTGAACACCGGGGAGCTGTTTTTT. It specifies CASSLSGTFVNTGELFF.